These 10 T cell receptor beta chains originate from one sample sequenced in a study of T cell repertoires in cytomegalovirus infection. TCRdb reprocessed the reads via MiXCR and lists one record per CDR3 protein. The sample shows 210,000 or so distinct CDR3 sequences, under 8.5% of them seen only once. The sample was PBMCs. These receptors all stem from a human donor in good health (CMV status not recorded). Some clones in this sample may be carry-over from other donors' samples.

The V and J genes are TRBV12-3 or TRBV12-4 and TRBJ2-2, with 7 bases aligning to TRBD2. This CDR3 is 15 amino acids long. CDR3: CASLGLAANTGELFF. The CDR3, as DNA: TGTGCTTCCCTGGGGCTAGCGGCGAACACCGGGGAGCTGTTTTTT.

This clonotype was seen repeatedly, ten times or more. V is TRBV29-1 and J is TRBJ1-5; tentatively, D is TRBD1 (5 bases). Trimming removed 7 bases at V and 1 base at J, with 14 bases between. There are 14 residues in the CDR3. Looked up from germline, CDR1 is SQVTM and CDR2 is ANQGSEA. The CDR3 protein is CSAGAGLSNQPQHF. The CDR3 DNA reads TGCAGCGCCGGGGCTGGCCTAAGCAATCAGCCCCAGCATTTT.

This clonotype was observed many times. CDR3 DNA: TGTGCCAGCAGTTTTTTAGGCGGCATTAATACGCAGTATTTT. Translation gives CASSFLGGINTQYF. The gene calls are TRBV28 and TRBJ2-3, with D unresolved. The V end was cut by 3 bases, the J end by 7 bases, with 14 bases between. The length of the CDR3 is 14 residues. The germline CDR1 and CDR2 sequences are MDHEN and SYDVKM.

In this sample, this clonotype turned up many times. The CDR3 DNA sequence: TGTGCCAGCAGCTCAACCACAGATACGCAGTATTTT. It is translated as CASSSTTDTQYF. This rearrangement joins TRBV7-2 to TRBJ2-3; D is unresolved. The V gene lost 4 bases and the J gene lost 2 bases, with 4 bases spanning the gap. Germline V gene sequence: CDR1 SGHTA, CDR2 FQGNSA. The CDR3 runs 12 residues.

The J gene is TRBJ2-1, the V gene TRBV4-3; a possible D gene is TRBD2 (7 bases). Trimming removed 5 bases at V and 2 bases at J, with 13 bases between. The CDR3 has 15 amino acids. Germline loops: CDR1 LGHNA, CDR2 YSLEER. Written as DNA, the CDR3 is TGCGCCAGCAGCAGGGGGGGGAAGGCCTACAATGAGCAGTTCTTC. It codes for CASSRGGKAYNEQFF.

The table lists this clonotype with many counts. The V and J genes are TRBV7-6 and TRBJ2-5; the D gene could be TRBD1 or TRBD2 (5 bases each). This CDR3 comprises 16 residues. Trimming took 0 bases from V and 7 from J, leaving 18 bases between them. Per germline, CDR1 SGHVS and CDR2 FNYEAQ. The CDR3 reads CASSLAGRQSSGTQYF. The CDR3 nucleotides read TGTGCCAGCAGCTTAGCTGGACGACAGTCCAGCGGGACCCAGTACTTC. The variable domain in full, completed from reference TRBV7-6 and TRBJ2-5, reads GAGVSQSPRYKVTKRGQDVALRCDPISGHVSLYWYRQALGQGPEFLTYFNYEAQQDKSGLPNDRFSAERPEGSISTLTIQRTEQRDSAMYRCASSLAGRQSSGTQYFGPGTRLLVL.

This clonotype was detected ten times or more. The chain links TRBV6-2 or TRBV6-3 to TRBJ1-5; TRBD1 matches 8 bases. J was trimmed by 6 bases and V by 2 bases; bases with no gene match: 3. The CDR3 totals 14 residues. Germline V gene data show CDR1 as MNHEY and CDR2 as SVGEGT. In DNA form, the CDR3 reads TGTGCCAGCAGTTACCACAGGGGGTCTCAGCCCCAGCATTTT. Its protein is CASSYHRGSQPQHF.

The table lists this clonotype with many counts. The V gene is TRBV7-6, the J gene TRBJ2-1, with a tentative D call TRBD1 (6 bases). The length of the CDR3 is 13 residues. Trimming removed 2 bases at V and 5 bases at J, with 7 bases between. Germline values: CDR1 SGHVS, CDR2 FNYEAQ. CDR3 coding DNA: TGTGCCAGCAGCTTATGGACAGACAATGAGCAGTTCTTC. Translating gives CASSLWTDNEQFF.

This clonotype has at least ten counts. This sequence joins TRBV20-1 and TRBJ1-1, with TRBD1 matching over 8 bases. Trimming at V came to 7 bases and at J to 3 bases, leaving 7 bases not matched to a gene. The CDR3 has 13 amino acids. CDR1 DFQATT and CDR2 SNEGSKA come from the germline V gene (reference sequence). This CDR3 is CSVAQGADTEAFF. Here the CDR3 DNA reads TGCAGTGTAGCGCAGGGGGCAGACACTGAAGCTTTCTTT.

The gene calls are TRBV20-1 and TRBJ2-3, with D possibly matching TRBD2 (5 bases). Germline V CDR1 and CDR2: DFQATT, SNEGSKA (reference sequence). The CDR3 runs 11 residues. V lost 7 bases and J lost 0, with 5 bases in between. CDR3 DNA sequence: TGCAGTGGGACTAGCACAGATACGCAGTATTTT. Its translation is CSGTSTDTQYF.